The 8 T cell receptor beta chains below all came from one sample that was sequenced in a study of blood T cell repertoires in COVID-19. Profiled with immunoSEQ multiplex PCR; TCRdb holds only in-frame clones, not every one. Of about 150,000 clones in the sample, roughly 87% were seen once. The sequencing sample was made of peripheral blood. The source of these receptors is a woman aged 50 to 60 with acute or convalescent COVID-19.

The V gene is TRBV7-2, the J gene TRBJ2-3; 8 bases align to TRBD2. The CDR3 is 15 amino acids. The germline gives CDR1 SGHTA, CDR2 FQGNSA. V trimming: 5 bases; J trimming: 2 bases; junction bases outside the gene matches: 6. DNA for the CDR3: TGTGCCAGCAGCCCCGGGGGGGCCCTCACAGATACGCAGTATTTT. Its protein is CASSPGGALTDTQYF.

This clone came up a few times. The chain uses TRBV19 and TRBJ1-5, with D perhaps TRBD1 (5 bases). CDR1 and CDR2 from the germline V gene are LNHDA and SQIVND (reference sequence). Trimming shortened V by 9 bases and J by 1 base, and 10 bases separated the two germline ends. The CDR3 is 13 residues long. The CDR3 spells CASLGRSNQPQHF. The CDR3 DNA reads TGTGCCAGCTTGGGGCGCAGCAATCAGCCCCAGCATTTT.

This clone showed up just once. V usage is TRBV5-1 and J usage is TRBJ2-7; 9 bases align to TRBD2. CDR1 is SGHRS and CDR2 is YFSETQ in the germline V gene. The CDR3 length is 16 residues. The V segment lost 4 bases and the J segment 3 bases; nucleotides outside the gene matches: 11. In DNA form, the CDR3 reads TGCGCCAGCAGCCCCTCACGGGCGGGGGGGGTCTACGAGCAGTACTTC. Its protein is CASSPSRAGGVYEQYF.

V and J are TRBV18 and TRBJ1-2; TRBD1 is a possible D gene (6 bases). Trimming took off 1 base at V and 9 bases at J, with 18 bases between the two ends. Per germline, CDR1 KGHSH and CDR2 LQKENI. The CDR3 length is 15 residues. CDR3 in DNA: TGTGCCAGCTCACCACGGTCACAGGGTGGCGAGAGCTACACCTTC. This codes for CASSPRSQGGESYTF.

The chain links TRBV2 to TRBJ2-1, with 9 positions matching TRBD2. Looked up from germline, CDR1 is SNHLY and CDR2 is FYNNEI. The V and J ends lost 6 bases and 0 bases, in that order; junction bases with no gene match: 9. The CDR3 spans 17 residues. CDR3 sequence reads: CASRGSGRGPSYNEQFF. CDR3 coding DNA: TGTGCCAGCAGGGGTAGCGGGAGAGGCCCCTCCTACAATGAGCAGTTCTTC.

The chain combines TRBV20-1 with TRBJ2-7; D may match TRBD1 or TRBD2 (5 bases each). Germline CDR1 reads DFQATT; CDR2 reads SNEGSKA (reference sequence). V was cut by 3 bases and J by 2 bases, with 17 bases left in between. The CDR3 contains 15 residues. Written as DNA, the CDR3 is TGCAGTGCTAGTGGAGGCTACGCAGGGCCCTACGAGCAGTACTTC. It translates to CSASGGYAGPYEQYF.

CDR3 bases: TGTGCCAGCAGTCGGACGGGGGGAGAGACCCAGTACTTC. Translated: CASSRTGGETQYF. The rearrangement joins TRBV27 to TRBJ2-5; 7 nucleotides line up with TRBD2. J gave up 4 bases and V 5 bases, and 4 bases lay outside the gene matches. Germline lookup yields CDR1 MNHEY and CDR2 SMNVEV (reference sequence). The CDR3 consists of 13 residues.

The genes are TRBV12-3 or TRBV12-4 and TRBJ2-5, with a possible D match to TRBD1 (5 bases). The CDR3 covers 12 residues. V shed 7 bases and J shed 2 bases, with 8 bases lying between them. The CDR3 protein is CASNRGQETQYF. The CDR3 DNA reads TGTGCCAGCAATAGGGGTCAAGAGACCCAGTACTTC.